This T cell receptor beta chain was captured in a study of blood T cell repertoires in COVID-19. Background on the study: The analysed material was cDNA or gDNA that came from T cells, B-cell-depleted T cells, or PBMCs.

The CDR3 extends over 15 amino acids. V lost 2 bases and J lost 2, with 13 bases in between. Germline assignment: CDR1 SGHNT and CDR2 YYREEE (reference sequence). Under the authors' procedure: Nucleated cell counts were estimated from reference gene primer amplification. Sequenced by immunoSEQ multiplex PCR; TCRdb stores in-frame clones only, minus some. V, J and clone size were drawn from that table, and D and trimming were deduced from the DNA. This table has about 150,000 clones, about 90% appearing once. Sequenced material: peripheral blood. This clonotype was sampled from an older woman with acute or convalescent COVID-19. The chain employs TRBV5-4 and TRBJ1-1; D might be TRBD1 (6 bases). The DNA for the CDR3 is TGTGCCAGCAGCTTTGGACAGCCGATTAACACTGAAGCTTTCTTT. Its protein product is CASSFGQPINTEAFF.